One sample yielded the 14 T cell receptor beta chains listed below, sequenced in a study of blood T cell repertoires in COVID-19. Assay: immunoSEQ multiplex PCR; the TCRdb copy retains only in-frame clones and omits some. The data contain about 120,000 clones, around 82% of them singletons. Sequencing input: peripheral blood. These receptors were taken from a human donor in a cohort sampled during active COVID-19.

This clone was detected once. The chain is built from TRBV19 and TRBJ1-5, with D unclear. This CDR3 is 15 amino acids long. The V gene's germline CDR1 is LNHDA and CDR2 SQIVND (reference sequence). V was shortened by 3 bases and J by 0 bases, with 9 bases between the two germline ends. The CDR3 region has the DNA TGTGCCAGTAGTATTTCCCAGGTTAGCAATCAGCCCCAGCATTTT. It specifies CASSISQVSNQPQHF.

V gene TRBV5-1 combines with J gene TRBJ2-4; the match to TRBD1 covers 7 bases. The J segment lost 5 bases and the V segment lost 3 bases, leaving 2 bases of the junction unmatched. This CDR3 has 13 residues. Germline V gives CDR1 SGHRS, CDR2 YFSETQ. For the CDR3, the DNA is TGCGCCAGCAGCTGGGGACAGCAAAACATTCAGTACTTC. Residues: CASSWGQQNIQYF.

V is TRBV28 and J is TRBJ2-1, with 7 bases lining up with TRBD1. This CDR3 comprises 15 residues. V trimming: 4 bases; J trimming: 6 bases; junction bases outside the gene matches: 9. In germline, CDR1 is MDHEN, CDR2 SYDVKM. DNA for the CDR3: TGTGCCAGCAGTTCTCGACAGGGACGCCCCAATGAGCAGTTCTTC. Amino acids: CASSSRQGRPNEQFF.

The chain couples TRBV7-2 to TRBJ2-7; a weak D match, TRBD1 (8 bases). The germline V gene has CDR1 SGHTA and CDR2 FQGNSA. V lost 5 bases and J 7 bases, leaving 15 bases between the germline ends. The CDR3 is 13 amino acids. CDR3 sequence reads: CASSVQGEGEQYF. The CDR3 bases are TGTGCCAGCAGCGTACAGGGGGAGGGGGAGCAGTACTTC.

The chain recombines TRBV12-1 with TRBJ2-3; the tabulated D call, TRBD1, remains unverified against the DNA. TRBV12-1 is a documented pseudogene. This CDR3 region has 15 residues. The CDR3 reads CASSFRTGDSDTQYF. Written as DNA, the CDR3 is TGTGCCAGCAGCTTCCGGACAGGGGATTCAGATACGCAGTATTTT.

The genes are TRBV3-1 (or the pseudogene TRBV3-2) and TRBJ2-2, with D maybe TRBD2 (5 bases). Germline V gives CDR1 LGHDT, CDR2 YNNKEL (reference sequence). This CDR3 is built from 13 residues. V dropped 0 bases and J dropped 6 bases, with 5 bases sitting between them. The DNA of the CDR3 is TGTGCCAGCAGCCAAGAGCGGGCCGGGGAGCTGTTTTTT. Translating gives CASSQERAGELFF.

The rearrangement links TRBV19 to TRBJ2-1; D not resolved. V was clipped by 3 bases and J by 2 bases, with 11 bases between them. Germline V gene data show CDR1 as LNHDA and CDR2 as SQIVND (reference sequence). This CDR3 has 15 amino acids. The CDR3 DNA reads TGTGCCAGTAGTATTACGGGTGAAGCCTACAATGAGCAGTTCTTC. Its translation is CASSITGEAYNEQFF.

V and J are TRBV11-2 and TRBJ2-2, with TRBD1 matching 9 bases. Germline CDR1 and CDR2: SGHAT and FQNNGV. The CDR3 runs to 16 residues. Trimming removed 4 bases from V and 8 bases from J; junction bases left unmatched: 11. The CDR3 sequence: CASSSTGGATPGELFF. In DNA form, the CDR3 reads TGTGCCAGCAGCTCGACAGGGGGAGCGACTCCGGGGGAGCTGTTTTTT.

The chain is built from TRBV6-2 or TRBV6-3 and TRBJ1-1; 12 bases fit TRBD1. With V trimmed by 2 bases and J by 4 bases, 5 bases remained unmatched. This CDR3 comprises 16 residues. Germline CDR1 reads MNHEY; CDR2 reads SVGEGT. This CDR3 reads CASSYGTGGASTEAFF. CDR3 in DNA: TGTGCCAGCAGTTACGGGACAGGGGGCGCGAGCACTGAAGCTTTCTTT.

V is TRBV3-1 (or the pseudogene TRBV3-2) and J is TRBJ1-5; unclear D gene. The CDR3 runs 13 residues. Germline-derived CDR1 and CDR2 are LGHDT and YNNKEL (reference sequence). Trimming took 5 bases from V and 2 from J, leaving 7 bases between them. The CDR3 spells CASSATGNQPQHF. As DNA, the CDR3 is TGTGCCAGCAGCGCCACAGGCAATCAGCCCCAGCATTTT.

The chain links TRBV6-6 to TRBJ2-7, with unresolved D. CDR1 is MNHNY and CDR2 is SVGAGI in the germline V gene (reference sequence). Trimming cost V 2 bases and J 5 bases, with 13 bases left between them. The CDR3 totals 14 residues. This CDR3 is CASSYDGFRNEQYF. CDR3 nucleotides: TGTGCCAGCAGTTACGACGGGTTCCGGAACGAGCAGTACTTC.

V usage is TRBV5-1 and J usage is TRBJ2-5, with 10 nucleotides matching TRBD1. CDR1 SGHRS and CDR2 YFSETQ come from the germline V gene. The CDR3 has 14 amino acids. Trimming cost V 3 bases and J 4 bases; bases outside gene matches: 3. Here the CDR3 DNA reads TGCGCCAGCAGCTCCGGACAGGGGGGAGAGACCCAGTACTTC. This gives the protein CASSSGQGGETQYF.

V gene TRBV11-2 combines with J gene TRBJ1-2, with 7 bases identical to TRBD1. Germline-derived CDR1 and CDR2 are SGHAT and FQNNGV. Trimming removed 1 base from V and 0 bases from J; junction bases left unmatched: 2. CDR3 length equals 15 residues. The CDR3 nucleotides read TGTGCCAGCAGCTTAGGGCAGGGGGCTAACTATGGCTACACCTTC. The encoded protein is CASSLGQGANYGYTF.

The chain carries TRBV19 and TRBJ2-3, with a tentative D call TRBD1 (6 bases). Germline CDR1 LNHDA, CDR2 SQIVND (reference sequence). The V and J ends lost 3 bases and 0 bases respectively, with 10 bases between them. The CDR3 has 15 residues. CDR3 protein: CASSIQGPSTDTQYF. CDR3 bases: TGTGCCAGTAGTATCCAGGGGCCTAGCACAGATACGCAGTATTTT. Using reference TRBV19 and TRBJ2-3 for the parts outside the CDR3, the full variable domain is DGGITQSPKYLFRKEGQNVTLSCEQNLNHDAMYWYRQDPGQGLRLIYYSQIVNDFQKGDIAEGYSVSREKKESFPLTVTSAQKNPTAFYLCASSIQGPSTDTQYFGPGTRLTVL.